Presented here are 4 T cell receptor beta chains from one specimen sequenced in a study of blood T cells in healthy people across ages (dated by TCRdb to the mid-2010s). Library preparation was by 5' RACE. A second PCR of roughly 7 to 11 cycles was performed with a sample-barcoded 5' primer and a J-beta primer mix. Through fastp at Q25 and MiXCR, TCRdb rebuilt clones from the public reads, retaining in-frame beta chains. Here each entry gathers all rows of one CDR3 protein and keeps the most common genes and DNA. This sample lists fewer than 2 million distinct CDR3 sequences; around 42% were detected once. Clones ranked in the top ten supply 20% to 25% of the sample. The source material was blood. These receptors originate from a human donor in good health.

This clonotype has just a few counts. This chain links TRBV5-1 with TRBJ2-2; TRBD1 matches 10 bases. V lost 8 bases and J lost 5; bases outside the gene matches: 9. This CDR3 has 15 residues. The V gene's germline CDR1 is SGHRS and CDR2 YFSETQ. The CDR3 sequence: CASLPGQGITGELFF. The CDR3 DNA is TGCGCCAGTCTCCCGGGACAGGGGATTACCGGGGAGCTGTTTTTT.

This chain links TRBV7-2 with TRBJ1-1; D perhaps matches TRBD1 (5 bases). Trimming took 1 base from V and 0 from J, leaving 21 bases between them. The CDR3 totals 19 residues. CDR1 is SGHTA and CDR2 is FQGNSA in the germline V gene. CDR3 nucleotide sequence: TGTGCCAGCAGCTTAGTAACTGGGGGGTCGGTCGTCATGAACACTGAAGCTTTCTTT. As protein: CASSLVTGGSVVMNTEAFF. Complete variable domain (other parts from reference TRBV7-2 and TRBJ1-1): GAGVSQSPSNKVTEKGKDVELRCDPISGHTALYWYRQSLGQGLEFLIYFQGNSAPDKSGLPSDRFSAERTGGSVSTLTIQRTQQEDSAVYLCASSLVTGGSVVMNTEAFFGQGTRLTVV.

Concerning this clonotype itself: Sequence at one end of the junction differs from germline and may be a read error. The rearrangement links TRBV12-3 or TRBV12-4 to TRBJ2-3; TRBD2 matches 9 bases. The CDR3 spans 15 residues. CDR3 in amino acids: CASSLAGKASDTQYF. Here the CDR3 DNA reads TGTGCCAGCAGTCTAGCGGGGAAAGCCTCAGATACGCAGTATTTT.

This clonotype has a handful of counts. V and J are TRBV20-1 and TRBJ2-7; tentative D call: TRBD1 (6 bases). In germline, CDR1 is DFQATT, CDR2 SNEGSKA (reference sequence). The CDR3 covers 13 residues. Deletions cut 8 bases from V and 3 bases from J, with 17 bases between. CDR3: CSTTTGHHYEQYF. CDR3 DNA: TGCAGTACCACCACGGGACACCACTACGAGCAGTACTTC.